These 5 T cell receptor beta chains were all obtained from the same sample, sequenced in a study of blood T cell repertoires in COVID-19. Some clones are missing from TCRdb's copy, which holds only in-frame ones; the method was immunoSEQ multiplex PCR. The repertoire holds around 250,000 clones, with 75% to 90% as singletons. The sample taken for sequencing was peripheral blood. The receptors come from a middle-aged woman who had recovered from COVID-19.

This chain connects TRBV5-1 to TRBJ1-2, with 11 bases that match TRBD1. CDR1 is SGHRS, CDR2 YFSETQ, per germline. This CDR3 is built from 14 residues. J lost 7 bases, V lost 4 bases, and 6 bases had no gene match. CDR3 in DNA: TGCGCCAGCAGCCGTACCGGGACAGGGGGTGGCTACACCTTC. It codes for CASSRTGTGGGYTF.

The chain carries TRBV5-1 and TRBJ2-7, with 12 bases fitting TRBD1. Germline CDR1 reads SGHRS; CDR2 reads YFSETQ. V gave up 4 bases and J gave up 6 bases; unmatched junction bases: 5. CDR3 length: 14 residues. CDR3 bases: TGCGCCAGCAGCCCGGGACAGGGGGCGGGCGAGCAGTACGTC. Translated, it gives CASSPGQGAGEQYV.

This rearrangement joins TRBV18 to TRBJ2-1; 9 bases are shared with TRBD2. From germline, CDR1 is KGHSH and CDR2 LQKENI. Trimming removed 6 bases from V and 4 bases from J; junction bases left unmatched: 10. The CDR3 is 16 amino acids. CDR3 protein: CASSPSGRRGYNEQFF. CDR3 coding DNA: TGTGCCAGCTCCCCCAGCGGGAGGCGAGGTTACAATGAGCAGTTCTTC.

The V gene is TRBV10-1, the J gene TRBJ1-1; no clear D. Trimming stripped 6 bases from V and 10 bases from J, with 15 bases between. The CDR3 extends over 12 amino acids. The germline V gene has CDR1 WNHNN and CDR2 SYGVQD (reference sequence). The CDR3 reads CASRGAVGAAFF. CDR3 nucleotide sequence: TGCGCCAGCAGGGGAGCGGTGGGCGCAGCTTTCTTT.

This sequence joins TRBV18 and TRBJ1-3, with D perhaps matching TRBD1 (5 bases). Germline V CDR1 and CDR2: KGHSH, LQKENI. The CDR3 loop spans 16 amino acids. V lost 8 bases and J 3 bases, leaving 20 bases between the germline ends. The DNA for the CDR3 is TGTGCCAGCGAACGGGCAAGGGGCCGCGGTGGAAACACCATATATTTT. It translates to CASERARGRGGNTIYF.